What follows are 26 T cell receptor beta chains derived from one specimen sequenced in a study of a mutant IDH1 vaccine in newly diagnosed glioma. The time point was: baseline, week 1 (first vaccination visit). Sample treatment: pre-vaccination baseline after standard-of-care therapy. Method: immunoSEQ multiplex PCR; TCRdb's copy keeps in-frame clones and lacks some. The sample lists about 30,000 clones, about 80% occurring once. The source was PBMCs, collected from a glioma patient treated with radiotherapy, temozolomide or both. The source of these receptors is a young man with glioma.

The chain combines TRBV9 with TRBJ1-2; D might be TRBD1 (5 bases). CDR1 and CDR2 (germline): SGDLS, YYNGEE. The CDR3 loop spans 15 amino acids. Trimming took off 2 bases at V and 4 bases at J, with 15 bases between the two ends. The CDR3 DNA is TGTGCCAGCAGCGTTGACGGTGCGGGGGGCTATGGCTACACCTTC. It specifies CASSVDGAGGYGYTF.

The chain recombines TRBV9 with TRBJ1-4, with unresolved D. The CDR3 extends over 13 amino acids. From germline, CDR1 is SGDLS and CDR2 YYNGEE. The V and J ends lost 2 bases and 3 bases respectively, with 5 bases between them. CDR3 region: CASSVSSNEKLFF. CDR3 nucleotide sequence: TGTGCCAGCAGCGTGTCGTCTAATGAAAAACTGTTTTTT.

This clone was picked up one time. The rearrangement joins TRBV5-6 to TRBJ2-3, with D tentatively TRBD1 (5 bases). This CDR3 region has 14 residues. V was pared by 4 bases and J by 1 base, with 10 bases between. Germline lookup yields CDR1 SGHDT and CDR2 YYEEEE. DNA of the CDR3: TGTGCCAGCAGCGGAAAGACAGGCACAGATACGCAGTATTTT. Translation: CASSGKTGTDTQYF.

CDR3 protein: CASSPRRLAKNIQYF. The CDR3 coding sequence is TGTGCCAGTAGTCCTAGACGGCTAGCCAAAAACATTCAGTACTTC. The gene calls are TRBV19 and TRBJ2-4, with no clear D. Per the germline V gene, CDR1 is LNHDA and CDR2 is SQIVND (reference sequence). V lost 5 bases to trimming and J lost 0 bases, with 11 bases between them. The CDR3 extends over 15 amino acids. The full variable domain, its missing parts supplied by reference TRBV19 and TRBJ2-4, is DGGITQSPKYLFRKEGQNVTLSCEQNLNHDAMYWYRQDPGQGLRLIYYSQIVNDFQKGDIAEGYSVSREKKESFPLTVTSAQKNPTAFYLCASSPRRLAKNIQYFGAGTRLSVL.

The rearrangement uses TRBV19 and TRBJ2-1; D might be TRBD2 (5 bases). V lost 0 bases and J lost 6, with 9 bases in between. The CDR3 has 14 residues. CDR1 is LNHDA, CDR2 SQIVND, per germline (reference sequence). The CDR3 region is CASSIENGVNEQFF. The CDR3 region has the DNA TGTGCCAGTAGTATAGAAAACGGGGTCAATGAGCAGTTCTTC.

This sequence joins TRBV7-2 and TRBJ2-4; D unresolved. The CDR3 length is 14 residues. V gave up 3 bases and J gave up 7 bases, with 13 bases separating them. From germline, CDR1 is SGHTA and CDR2 FQGNSA. The DNA of the CDR3 is TGTGCCAGCAGCTTTGAGCCTAAAGGGAACATTCAGTACTTC. It codes for CASSFEPKGNIQYF.

This clone was detected a few times. The rearrangement links TRBV9 to TRBJ2-5; 10 nucleotides align to TRBD2. The V gene's germline CDR1 is SGDLS and CDR2 YYNGEE. The CDR3 contains 17 residues. The J segment lost 2 bases and the V segment lost 4 bases, leaving 11 bases of the junction unmatched. Here the CDR3 reads CASSPGVAGGFQETQYF. The CDR3 nucleotides read TGTGCCAGCAGCCCCGGGGTAGCGGGGGGATTTCAAGAGACCCAGTACTTC.

V gene TRBV19 combines with J gene TRBJ1-2; 8 bases match TRBD1. Trimming took 8 bases from V and 4 from J; bases not matched to a gene: 3. This CDR3 is built from 12 residues. Germline V gives CDR1 LNHDA, CDR2 SQIVND (reference sequence). The CDR3 is CASGDRTYGYTF. The CDR3 nucleotides read TGTGCCAGTGGGGACAGGACCTATGGCTACACCTTC. The variable domain in full, completed from reference TRBV19 and TRBJ1-2, reads DGGITQSPKYLFRKEGQNVTLSCEQNLNHDAMYWYRQDPGQGLRLIYYSQIVNDFQKGDIAEGYSVSREKKESFPLTVTSAQKNPTAFYLCASGDRTYGYTFGSGTRLTVV.

The rearrangement links TRBV4-3 to TRBJ2-5; 8 bases fit TRBD2. The CDR3 runs 14 residues. Germline V lookup: CDR1 LGHNA, CDR2 YSLEER. V trimming: 2 bases; J trimming: 5 bases; junction bases outside the gene matches: 4. Here the CDR3 DNA reads TGCGCCAGCAGCCAACTACTAGCGGAGGAGACCCAGTACTTC. Its protein product is CASSQLLAEETQYF.

This clone was detected a few times. The chain joins TRBV5-1 to TRBJ1-1; D perhaps matches TRBD1 (5 bases). The V end was cut by 4 bases, the J end by 0 bases, with 10 bases between. Germline V gene lookup returns CDR1 SGHRS and CDR2 YFSETQ. The CDR3 consists of 14 residues. CDR3 residues: CASSPGTLNTEAFF. The CDR3 bases are TGCGCCAGCAGCCCCGGGACCCTGAACACTGAAGCTTTCTTT.

This clone has only a few counts. The chain is built from TRBV30 and TRBJ2-2; no definite D call. The germline gives CDR1 GTSNPN, CDR2 SVGIG (reference sequence). This CDR3 is 12 amino acids long. Trimming stripped 3 bases from V and 8 bases from J, with 10 bases between. The DNA of the CDR3 is TGTGCCTGGAGGACCTCAAGGGGGGAGCTGTTTTTT. Protein: CAWRTSRGELFF.

This sequence joins TRBV5-1 and TRBJ2-7, with 9 bases lining up with TRBD1. CDR1 is SGHRS and CDR2 is YFSETQ in the germline V gene. The CDR3 length is 15 residues. J lost 2 bases, V lost 3 bases, and 6 bases had no gene match. CDR3 nucleotide sequence: TGCGCCAGCAGCTGGGATGGGACAGGGACCTACGAGCAGTACTTC. Its translation: CASSWDGTGTYEQYF.

The chain carries TRBV5-6 and TRBJ1-4; D perhaps matches TRBD1 (6 bases). The CDR3 is 16 residues long. Looked up from germline, CDR1 is SGHDT and CDR2 is YYEEEE. Trimming stripped 4 bases from V and 0 bases from J, with 13 bases between. In nucleotides, the CDR3 is TGTGCCAGCAGCACCGGACAGAACCCAACTAATGAAAAACTGTTTTTT. As protein: CASSTGQNPTNEKLFF.

The chain links TRBV14 to TRBJ1-1; 9 positions agree with TRBD1. CDR1 is SGHDN, CDR2 FVKESK, per germline. The V and J ends lost 4 bases and 0 bases, in that order; junction bases with no gene match: 12. The CDR3 totals 18 residues. This CDR3 reads CASSLYAGTGFMNTEAFF. As DNA, the CDR3 is TGTGCCAGCAGCCTATATGCCGGGACAGGGTTCATGAACACTGAAGCTTTCTTT.

This clone was counted between two and nine times. Here the CDR3 DNA reads TGTGCCAGCAGCCAGATCTATAATTCACCCCTCCACTTT. This sequence encodes CASSQIYNSPLHF. V usage is TRBV14 and J usage is TRBJ1-6; no clear D gene. The CDR3 is 13 amino acids. The V end lost 3 bases, the J end lost 3 bases, and 3 bases lay between the germline ends. Germline loops: CDR1 SGHDN, CDR2 FVKESK. The whole variable domain, remainder taken from reference TRBV14 and TRBJ1-6, is EAGVTQFPSHSVIEKGQTVTLRCDPISGHDNLYWYRRVMGKEIKFLLHFVKESKQDESGMPNNRFLAERTGGTYSTLKVQPAELEDSGVYFCASSQIYNSPLHFGNGTRLTVT.

A single count supports this clone. The chain links TRBV5-1 to TRBJ2-3; maybe TRBD1 (6 bases). V was trimmed by 4 bases and J by 2 bases, leaving 17 bases between them. Per germline, CDR1 SGHRS and CDR2 YFSETQ. The CDR3 is 16 amino acids. The CDR3 bases are TGCGCCAGCAGCAGGGCCACAGGGTCAAACACAGATACGCAGTATTTT. This translates into CASSRATGSNTDTQYF.

V usage is TRBV6-5 and J usage is TRBJ1-2, with D maybe TRBD1 (6 bases). V was cut by 5 bases and J by 4 bases, with 11 bases left in between. In germline, CDR1 is MNHEY, CDR2 SVGAGI. CDR3 length: 13 amino acids. The CDR3 is CASSGTGFYGYTF. The CDR3 nucleotides read TGTGCCAGCAGTGGTACAGGGTTCTATGGCTACACCTTC.

The chain joins TRBV9 to TRBJ1-4; 7 nucleotides agree with TRBD1. Germline CDR1 SGDLS, CDR2 YYNGEE. Germline trimming cut 3 bases from V and 4 bases from J; bases unmatched to any gene: 9. The CDR3 runs 16 residues. The CDR3 DNA sequence: TGTGCCAGCAGCGAGCGTTCCGGGACAGATAATGAAAAACTGTTTTTT. As protein: CASSERSGTDNEKLFF.

V is TRBV14 and J is TRBJ1-6; D gene ambiguous. Germline lookup yields CDR1 SGHDN and CDR2 FVKESK. The CDR3 extends over 14 amino acids. V was cut by 1 base and J by 9 bases, with 10 bases left in between. The CDR3 nucleotides read TGTGCCAGCAGCCAAGGGGCGCCCGGTTCACCCCTCCACTTT. Translation gives CASSQGAPGSPLHF.

The rearrangement joins TRBV12-2 to TRBJ1-6. TRBV12-2 is recorded as a pseudogene. CDR3 size: 17 residues. The chain's CDR3 is CASRSLSWSSYNSPLHF. The DNA for the CDR3 is TGTGCAAGTCGCTCCCTCTCCTGGAGCTCCTATAATTCACCCCTCCACTTT.

This clone was found a few times. The J gene is TRBJ2-7, the V gene TRBV5-4; D is possibly TRBD1 or TRBD2 (5 bases each). CDR1 and CDR2 (germline): SGHNT, YYREEE (reference sequence). This CDR3 spans 13 amino acids. Between the trimmed V and J ends, which lost 0 bases and 6 bases, there was a span of 10 bases. DNA of the CDR3: TGTGCCAGCAGCTTGGAGCCAGGGAGCGAGCAGTACTTC. As protein: CASSLEPGSEQYF.

This clone was found once. The chain is built from TRBV5-1 and TRBJ1-4; D is perhaps TRBD1 (5 bases). The CDR3 is made up of 14 amino acids. The V gene lost 7 bases and the J gene lost 4 bases, with 14 bases spanning the gap. CDR1 and CDR2 from the germline V gene are SGHRS and YFSETQ. This CDR3 is CASGETVGNEKLFF. The CDR3 region has the DNA TGCGCCAGCGGAGAGACAGTCGGTAATGAAAAACTGTTTTTT.

The CDR3 spells CASRKTVNYGYTF. The CDR3, as DNA: TGTGCCAGCAGAAAAACAGTTAACTATGGCTACACCTTC. V gene TRBV6-5 combines with J gene TRBJ1-2; no definite D call. Germline values: CDR1 MNHEY, CDR2 SVGAGI. CDR3 length equals 13 residues. Trimming took 6 bases from V and 1 from J, leaving 9 bases between them.

The genes are TRBV19 and TRBJ2-7; D remains ambiguous. Germline assignment: CDR1 LNHDA and CDR2 SQIVND (reference sequence). The V gene lost 2 bases and the J gene lost 0 bases, with 11 bases spanning the gap. This CDR3 comprises 15 residues. The CDR3 loop is CASSISDILSYEQYF. In nucleotides, the CDR3 is TGTGCCAGTAGTATATCTGACATCCTCTCCTACGAGCAGTACTTC.

The V call is TRBV29-1, the J call TRBJ2-7; no clear D. This CDR3 has 12 amino acids. Trimming took 4 bases from V and 5 from J, leaving 12 bases between them. CDR1 SQVTM and CDR2 ANQGSEA come from the germline V gene. DNA for the CDR3: TGCAGCGTTGGTCAGGTACCCCACGAGCAGTACTTC. It translates to CSVGQVPHEQYF.

This clone showed up just once. The rearrangement links TRBV5-8 to TRBJ1-6; TRBD1 matches at 9 bases. The junction had 3 bases not matched to a gene; V was cut back by 3 bases and J by 5 bases. The CDR3 has 15 amino acids. Germline V gene sequence: CDR1 SGHTS, CDR2 YDEGEE. The CDR3 reads CASSWGQGNNSPLHF. CDR3 nucleotides: TGTGCCAGCAGCTGGGGACAGGGAAATAATTCACCCCTCCACTTT. Full variable domain (outside the CDR3, taken from reference TRBV5-8 and TRBJ1-6): EAGVTQSPTHLIKTRGQQATLRCSPISGHTSVYWYQQALGLGLQFLLWYDEGEERNRGNFPPRFSGRQFPNYSSELNVNALELEDSALYLCASSWGQGNNSPLHFGNGTRLTVT.